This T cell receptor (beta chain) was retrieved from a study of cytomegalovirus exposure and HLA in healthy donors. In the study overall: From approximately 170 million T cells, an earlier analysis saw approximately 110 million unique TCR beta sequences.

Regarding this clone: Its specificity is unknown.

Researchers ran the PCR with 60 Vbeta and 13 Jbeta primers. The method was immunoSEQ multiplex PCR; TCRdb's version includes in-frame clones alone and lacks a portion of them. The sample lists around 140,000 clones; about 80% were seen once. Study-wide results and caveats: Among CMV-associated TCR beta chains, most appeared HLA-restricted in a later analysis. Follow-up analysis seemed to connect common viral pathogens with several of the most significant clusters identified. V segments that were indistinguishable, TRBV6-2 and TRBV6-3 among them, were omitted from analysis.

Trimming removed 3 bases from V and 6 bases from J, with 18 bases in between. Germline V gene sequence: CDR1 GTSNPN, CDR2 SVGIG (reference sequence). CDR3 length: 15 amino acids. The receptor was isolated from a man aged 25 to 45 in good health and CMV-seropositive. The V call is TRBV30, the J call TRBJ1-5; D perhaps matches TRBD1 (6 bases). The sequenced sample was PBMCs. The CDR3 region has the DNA TGTGCCTGGAGCGCGGACAGCCCCGGGCGTCAGCCCCAGCATTTT. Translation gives CAWSADSPGRQPQHF. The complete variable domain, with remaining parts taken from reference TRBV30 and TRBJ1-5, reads SQTIHQWPATLVQPVGSPLSLECTVEGTSNPNLYWYRQAAGRGLQLLFYSVGIGQISSEVPQNLSASRPQDRQFILSSKKLLLSDSGFYLCAWSADSPGRQPQHFGDGTRLSIL.